A single sample gave rise to the 3 T cell receptor beta chains below, sequenced in a study of T cell responses to AZD1222 COVID-19 vaccine. Sequenced by immunoSEQ multiplex PCR; TCRdb stores in-frame clones only, minus some. Of 90,000 to 120,000 clones listed, 93% are singletons. The starting material was peripheral blood, obtained on day 0 of AZD1222 vaccination. The receptors were gathered from an adult in good health.

This chain uses TRBV27 with TRBJ1-2; D is possibly TRBD1 (5 bases). This CDR3 spans 14 amino acids. V lost 6 bases to trimming and J lost 3 bases, with 14 bases between them. Germline CDR1 MNHEY, CDR2 SMNVEV (reference sequence). The CDR3 is CASSPRQRYYGYTF. CDR3 DNA sequence: TGTGCCAGCAGCCCCAGACAGAGATACTATGGCTACACCTTC.

The sample holds one count of this clone. The CDR3 DNA reads TGTGCCAGCAGCTTGGTCCTCGCGGGAGAAATTTACGAGCAGTACTTC. It specifies CASSLVLAGEIYEQYF. The chain joins TRBV5-6 to TRBJ2-7; the match to TRBD2 covers 7 bases. V gave up 0 bases and J gave up 4 bases; unmatched junction bases: 10. The CDR3 sequence is 16 residues long. The germline V gene encodes CDR1 SGHDT and CDR2 YYEEEE.

The chain employs TRBV30 and TRBJ1-6, with D possibly TRBD1 on 6 matching bases. The germline gives CDR1 GTSNPN, CDR2 SVGIG (reference sequence). The CDR3 length is 14 residues. V was pared by 3 bases and J by 7 bases, with 13 bases between. The CDR3: CAWSLGGTNSPLHF. Written as DNA, the CDR3 is TGTGCCTGGAGCCTAGGGGGAACCAATTCACCCCTCCACTTT.